This entry concerns a single T cell receptor (beta chain). Profiling relied on immunoSEQ multiplex PCR, and the TCRdb table lists in-frame clones only, not all of them. The table lists 34,000 or so clones, 82% of them singletons. As for treatment: randomized to nivolumab then ipilimumab (arm A) or the reverse (arm B). No patient had prior DNA-damaging chemotherapy. Live CD3+CD8+ CD19− CD56− cells were sorted from PBMCs. This sample was taken from a study of sequential checkpoint blockade in melanoma. Background on the study: First-line arms were nivolumab then ipilimumab, or the reverse, randomized 1:1. Maintenance nivolumab came after either treatment sequence.

V was clipped by 9 bases and J by 0 bases, with 17 bases between them. The V gene's germline CDR1 is MNHEY and CDR2 SMNVEV (reference sequence). CDR3 size: 16 residues. The sequences come from CD8+ T cells sorted from blood (inferred from file names), collected from a patient given nivolumab and ipilimumab in sequence. The chain combines TRBV27 with TRBJ2-2, with D maybe TRBD1 (6 bases). The clonotype comes from a human donor with melanoma. The CDR3 DNA reads as TGTGCCAGTTCACTAACAGGGCCTGCGAACACCGGGGAGCTGTTTTTT. Translated: CASSLTGPANTGELFF.